The 15 T cell receptor beta chains given below trace back to one sample, sequenced in a study of graft-versus-host responses after intestinal transplantation. The repertoire was sequenced with immunoSEQ multiplex PCR; TCRdb's copy has only in-frame clones and lacks some. Of 43,000 or so clones detected, 80% to 95% appear once; the ten largest clones hold over 4.5%. Sequenced material: PBMCs, taken around 27 months after a first intestinal transplant, on the day of a second. The receptors originated from a human patient who received an intestinal transplant, so some T cells may come from the graft donor.

V and J are TRBV7-9 and TRBJ2-5; no clear D gene. Germline V gene sequence: CDR1 SEHNR, CDR2 FQNEAQ (reference sequence). CDR3 size: 13 residues. V dropped 4 bases and J dropped 7 bases, with 13 bases sitting between them. The CDR3 is CASSYSTQATQYF. The CDR3 DNA reads as TGTGCCAGCAGCTACTCCACTCAGGCGACCCAGTACTTC.

This clone appeared once. The chain couples TRBV19 to TRBJ2-1; 10 positions match TRBD1. The CDR3 spans 16 residues. Germline-derived CDR1 and CDR2 are LNHDA and SQIVND (reference sequence). V lost 5 bases and J lost 2; bases outside the gene matches: 6. CDR3 in amino acids: CASSPKDRGTYNEQFF. The CDR3 DNA follows: TGTGCCAGTAGTCCAAAGGACAGGGGGACCTACAATGAGCAGTTCTTC.

The chain uses TRBV5-4 and TRBJ1-5; D is unresolved. From germline, CDR1 is SGHNT and CDR2 YYREEE (reference sequence). Trimming cost V 0 bases and J 6 bases, with 7 bases left between them. The CDR3 totals 13 residues. In nucleotides, the CDR3 is TGTGCCAGCAGCTTGGGTGTAGGTCAGCCCCAGCATTTT. It is translated as CASSLGVGQPQHF.

The chain couples TRBV9 to TRBJ2-5; possible D gene TRBD1, 6 bases. CDR3 length: 16 amino acids. Germline V gives CDR1 SGDLS, CDR2 YYNGEE. The V gene lost 3 bases and the J gene lost 5 bases, with 20 bases spanning the gap. CDR3 region: CASSDLDSFPGETQYF. The DNA of the CDR3 is TGTGCCAGCAGCGACCTGGACAGTTTTCCAGGGGAGACCCAGTACTTC.

J is TRBJ2-7 and V is TRBV6-5, with TRBD2 matching 8 bases. CDR1 is MNHEY, CDR2 SVGAGI, per germline. The CDR3 totals 15 residues. Trimming took 9 bases from V and 2 from J; bases not matched to a gene: 12. The CDR3 nucleotides read TGTGCCAGTTTCGAGCCGGAGCGGGAGACCTACGAGCAGTACTTC. Amino acid sequence: CASFEPERETYEQYF.

The CDR3 DNA reads TGTGCCAGCAGAAGACAGGGGGGAGACTACGAGCAGTACTTC. It specifies CASRRQGGDYEQYF. The chain couples TRBV6-1 to TRBJ2-7, with 9 bases aligning to TRBD1. Germline trimming cut 6 bases from V and 3 bases from J; bases unmatched to any gene: 6. In germline, CDR1 is MNHNS, CDR2 SASEGT. This CDR3 contains 14 residues.

The gene calls are TRBV4-1 and TRBJ2-7; possibly TRBD2 for D (6 bases). The CDR3 has 15 residues. The V end was cut by 1 base, the J end by 2 bases, with 12 bases between. CDR1 is MGHRA, CDR2 YSYEKL, per germline. The CDR3 protein is CASSQVAGLTYEQYF. DNA for the CDR3: TGCGCCAGCAGCCAAGTGGCGGGGTTGACCTACGAGCAGTACTTC.

The V call is TRBV6-1, the J call TRBJ2-7; 9 bases are shared with TRBD1. CDR1 is MNHNS, CDR2 SASEGT, per germline. J gave up 3 bases and V 4 bases, and 7 bases lay outside the gene matches. The CDR3 is made up of 15 amino acids. The CDR3 bases are TGTGCCAGCAGTGTTCCGGGGGGACAGGGCTACGAGCAGTACTTC. It translates to CASSVPGGQGYEQYF.

V is TRBV5-1 and J is TRBJ2-7, with D unclear. The germline gives CDR1 SGHRS, CDR2 YFSETQ. The CDR3 is 12 residues long. V was pared by 7 bases and J by 3 bases, with 11 bases between. The CDR3: CASSGRYYEQYF. DNA for the CDR3: TGCGCCAGCTCGGGCAGGTACTACGAGCAGTACTTC.

This clone came up once. The rearrangement links TRBV18 to TRBJ2-1; 9 nucleotides agree with TRBD2. Germline V lookup: CDR1 KGHSH, CDR2 LQKENI. The V gene end was trimmed by 0 bases and the J gene end by 0 bases; junction bases not matched to a gene: 3. The CDR3 loop spans 17 amino acids. The CDR3 is CASSPPGLAPSYNEQFF. The CDR3 nucleotides read TGTGCCAGCTCACCACCGGGACTAGCACCCTCCTACAATGAGCAGTTCTTC.

The V and J genes are TRBV27 and TRBJ2-7; possible D gene TRBD1, 5 bases. Per the germline V gene, CDR1 is MNHEY and CDR2 is SMNVEV (reference sequence). V shed 6 bases and J shed 2 bases, with 5 bases lying between them. This CDR3 spans 11 amino acids. In DNA, the CDR3 is TGTGCCAGCAGAGGGGCCTACGAGCAGTACTTC. Its translation is CASRGAYEQYF.

The V gene is TRBV6-1, the J gene TRBJ1-1; possibly TRBD1 for D (6 bases). The CDR3 is 15 residues long. V lost 0 bases and J 6 bases, leaving 14 bases between the germline ends. Germline assignment: CDR1 MNHNS and CDR2 SASEGT. CDR3 DNA: TGTGCCAGCAGTGAAGCGGGGCAGGGGTCTGCTGAAGCTTTCTTT. It translates to CASSEAGQGSAEAFF.

The chain carries TRBV9 and TRBJ1-2, with D hard to call. V lost 0 bases and J lost 7, with 22 bases in between. This CDR3 has 17 amino acids. Per the germline V gene, CDR1 is SGDLS and CDR2 is YYNGEE. CDR3: CASSVVAVPLMSGGYTF. CDR3 DNA: TGTGCCAGCAGCGTAGTCGCCGTTCCGTTAATGTCTGGTGGCTACACCTTC.

V is TRBV30 and J is TRBJ2-5, with D hard to call. The CDR3 totals 13 residues. From germline, CDR1 is GTSNPN and CDR2 SVGIG (reference sequence). The V and J ends lost 0 bases and 5 bases respectively, with 10 bases between them. The CDR3 spells CAWSVLRRETQYF. The CDR3 DNA reads as TGTGCCTGGAGTGTACTCAGACGGGAGACCCAGTACTTC.

The rearrangement joins TRBV28 to TRBJ1-1; TRBD1 matches 7 bases. The CDR3 is 13 residues long. The junction had 3 bases not matched to a gene; V was cut back by 5 bases and J by 3 bases. Germline values: CDR1 MDHEN, CDR2 SYDVKM. CDR3: CASSQQGYTEAFF. In DNA, the CDR3 is TGTGCCAGCAGTCAACAGGGGTACACTGAAGCTTTCTTT.